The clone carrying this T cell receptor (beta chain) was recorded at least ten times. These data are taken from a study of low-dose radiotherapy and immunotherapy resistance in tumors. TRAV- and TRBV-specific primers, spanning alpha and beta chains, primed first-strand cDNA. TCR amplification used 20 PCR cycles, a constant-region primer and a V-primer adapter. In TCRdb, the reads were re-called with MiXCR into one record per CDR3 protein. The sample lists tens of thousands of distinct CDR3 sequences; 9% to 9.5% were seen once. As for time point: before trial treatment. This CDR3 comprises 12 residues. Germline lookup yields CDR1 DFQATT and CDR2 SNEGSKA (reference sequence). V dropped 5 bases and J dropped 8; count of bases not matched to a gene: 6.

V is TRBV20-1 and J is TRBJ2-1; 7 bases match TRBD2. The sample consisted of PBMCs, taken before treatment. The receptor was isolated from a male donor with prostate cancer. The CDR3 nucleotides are TGCAGTGCTTCGTCCGGGGGGTATGAGCAGTTCTTC. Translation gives CSASSGGYEQFF.